The clone carrying this T cell receptor beta chain was detected many times. Its specificity is not known. TCRdb reanalysed the 5' RACE reads using MiXCR and keeps one entry per CDR3 protein. The data contain 36,000 or so distinct CDR3 sequences, around 5% of them singletons. The sample originates from a study of spatial heterogeneity in lung cancer. The wider study: Detected beta-chain sequences consistently exceeded alpha-chain sequences. Mean representation of each unique TCR and UMI combination in the raw reads exceeded 9.5 occurrences.

Specified time point: sample taken at primary tumor resection. Whole RNA obtained from tumor, nontumor lung or frozen PBMC underwent sequencing without sorting. Study results and limitations: Ubiquitous expanded tumor TCRs were seen in blood more at resection than at follow-up.

The TCR sequence derives from a female donor with early-stage non-small cell lung cancer. The sequences come from PBMCs, collected at surgery.

Here the CDR3 DNA reads TGTGCCTGGAGTTACTCAGAGACCCAGTACTTC. It is translated as CAWSYSETQYF. This sequence joins TRBV30 and TRBJ2-5; D is uncertain. CDR3 length: 11 amino acids. Deletions cut 2 bases from V and 4 bases from J, with 5 bases between. Germline V gene sequence: CDR1 GTSNPN, CDR2 SVGIG (reference sequence).